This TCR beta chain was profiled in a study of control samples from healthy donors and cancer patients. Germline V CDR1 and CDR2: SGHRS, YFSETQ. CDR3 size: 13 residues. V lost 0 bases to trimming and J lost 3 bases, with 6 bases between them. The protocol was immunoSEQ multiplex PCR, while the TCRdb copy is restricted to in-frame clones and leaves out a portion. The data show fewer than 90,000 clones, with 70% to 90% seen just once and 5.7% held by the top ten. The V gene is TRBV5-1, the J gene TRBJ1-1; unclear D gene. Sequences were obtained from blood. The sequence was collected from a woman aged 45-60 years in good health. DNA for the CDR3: TGCGCCAGCAGCTTGGTGGGGTACACTGAAGCTTTCTTT. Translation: CASSLVGYTEAFF.